One sample yielded the 19 T cell receptor beta chains listed below, sequenced in a study of control samples from healthy donors and cancer patients. Here immunoSEQ multiplex PCR was the method, and the copy in TCRdb shows in-frame clones only, minus some. This sample has 84,000 or so clones, with roughly 89% found just once. Sequenced: blood. The receptor source for this set is a man aged 50-59 years in good health.

The chain links TRBV9 to TRBJ1-1, with D perhaps matching TRBD1 (6 bases). The CDR3 extends over 15 amino acids. V lost 4 bases and J lost 1, with 14 bases in between. Germline V gene data show CDR1 as SGDLS and CDR2 as YYNGEE. The chain's CDR3 is CASSLHPGQNTEAFF. CDR3 nucleotide sequence: TGTGCCAGCAGCTTGCATCCGGGACAGAACACTGAAGCTTTCTTT.

This chain connects TRBV7-2 to TRBJ1-6; no firm D call. Per the germline V gene, CDR1 is SGHTA and CDR2 is FQGNSA. The CDR3 totals 16 residues. Trimming removed 6 bases from V and 0 bases from J, with 12 bases in between. CDR3 nucleotides: TGTGCCAGCAGTACACAAAAGAGCTCCTATAATTCACCCCTCCACTTT. This codes for CASSTQKSSYNSPLHF.

The chain has TRBV14 and TRBJ1-5, with no clear D. Trimming left V 0 bases short and J 3 bases short, with 9 bases between. The V gene's germline CDR1 is SGHDN and CDR2 FVKESK. There are 15 residues in the CDR3. CDR3 DNA sequence: TGTGCCAGCAGCCAAGATCAATCTGACAATCAGCCCCAGCATTTT. The encoded protein is CASSQDQSDNQPQHF.

This clone turned up a few times. V usage is TRBV29-1 and J usage is TRBJ1-1; no clear D gene. The CDR3 sequence is 12 residues long. V was pared by 7 bases and J by 1 base, with 10 bases between. The germline V gene has CDR1 SQVTM and CDR2 ANQGSEA. In nucleotides, the CDR3 is TGCAGCGCGGATCCAGGGAACACTGAAGCTTTCTTT. It translates to CSADPGNTEAFF.

In this sample, this clone turned up once. The rearrangement links TRBV19 to TRBJ1-1; D ambiguous. Germline loops: CDR1 LNHDA, CDR2 SQIVND (reference sequence). Trimming took off 7 bases at V and 7 bases at J, with 19 bases between the two ends. The CDR3 is made up of 14 amino acids. CDR3 loop: CASIGTGGMGEAFF. CDR3 in DNA: TGTGCCAGTATAGGTACGGGTGGTATGGGTGAAGCTTTCTTT. Full variable domain (outside the CDR3, taken from reference TRBV19 and TRBJ1-1): DGGITQSPKYLFRKEGQNVTLSCEQNLNHDAMYWYRQDPGQGLRLIYYSQIVNDFQKGDIAEGYSVSREKKESFPLTVTSAQKNPTAFYLCASIGTGGMGEAFFGQGTRLTVV.

This chain connects TRBV6-2 or TRBV6-3 to TRBJ1-5; D possibly corresponds to TRBD1 (5 bases). Germline V gives CDR1 MNHEY, CDR2 SVGEGT. The CDR3 consists of 14 residues. The V end was cut by 5 bases, the J end by 6 bases, with 14 bases between. The CDR3 bases are TGTGCCAGCAGTGTCCCTGGGGGAGGTCAGCCCCAGCATTTT. Protein: CASSVPGGGQPQHF.

V and J are TRBV27 and TRBJ1-5; a possible D gene is TRBD1 (6 bases). The CDR3 has 14 amino acids. Germline V gives CDR1 MNHEY, CDR2 SMNVEV (reference sequence). The V end lost 6 bases, the J end lost 4 bases, and 13 bases lay between the germline ends. This chain's CDR3 is CASSPQGSNQPQHF. CDR3 coding DNA: TGTGCCAGCAGCCCCCAGGGGTCGAATCAGCCCCAGCATTTT.

In nucleotides, the CDR3 is TGTGCCAGCAGTAGGAACAGGAGAAGCTCTGGAAACACCATATATTTT. It specifies CASSRNRRSSGNTIYF. This chain uses TRBV27 with TRBJ1-3; a weak D match, TRBD1 (5 bases). Per germline, CDR1 MNHEY and CDR2 SMNVEV (reference sequence). The CDR3 length is 16 residues. The V end lost 5 bases, the J end lost 0 bases, and 14 bases lay between the germline ends.

The rearrangement joins TRBV6-6 to TRBJ1-3; D call uncertain. Germline loops: CDR1 MNHNY, CDR2 SVGAGI (reference sequence). Trimming left V 6 bases short and J 4 bases short, with 19 bases between. This CDR3 has 16 residues. The CDR3 DNA sequence: TGTGCCAGCAGCCCCCAGGTTATAATTCGAGGAAACACCATATATTTT. Encoded protein: CASSPQVIIRGNTIYF.

The chain has TRBV2 and TRBJ2-2; the D is unclear. There are 12 residues in the CDR3. With 6 bases removed from V and 6 bases from J, the gap between germline ends came to 8 bases. Looked up from germline, CDR1 is SNHLY and CDR2 is FYNNEI. The CDR3 DNA sequence: TGTGCCAGCAGGCCCGGGTCCGGGGAGCTGTTTTTT. Translation gives CASRPGSGELFF.

The chain carries TRBV19 and TRBJ1-6; D might be TRBD1 (5 bases). The CDR3 runs 15 residues. Trimming left V 1 base short and J 6 bases short, with 10 bases between. Looked up from germline, CDR1 is LNHDA and CDR2 is SQIVND (reference sequence). The CDR3 DNA reads TGTGCCAGTAGTATAGTCGCAAGGGGTAATTCACCCCTCCACTTT. It yields the protein CASSIVARGNSPLHF.

The CDR3: CASSPGNTEAFF. CDR3 in DNA: TGTGCCAGCAGCCCCGGGAACACTGAAGCTTTCTTT. The rearrangement uses TRBV14 and TRBJ1-1, with unresolved D. The CDR3 length is 12 residues. Between the trimmed V and J ends, which lost 4 bases and 1 base, there was a span of 4 bases. Germline V gene lookup returns CDR1 SGHDN and CDR2 FVKESK.

J is TRBJ1-3 and V is TRBV14; D remains unclear. From germline, CDR1 is SGHDN and CDR2 FVKESK. The CDR3 contains 15 residues. V was trimmed by 3 bases and J by 0 bases, leaving 9 bases between them. CDR3 in DNA: TGTGCCAGCAGCCACTCAATAGTCTCTGGAAACACCATATATTTT. This encodes CASSHSIVSGNTIYF.

The chain carries TRBV19 and TRBJ1-3; D is uncertain. Germline V gene lookup returns CDR1 LNHDA and CDR2 SQIVND (reference sequence). CDR3 length equals 13 residues. V lost 5 bases and J 4 bases, leaving 9 bases between the germline ends. The CDR3 reads CASSRGAGNTIYF. The CDR3 DNA follows: TGTGCCAGTAGTCGAGGAGCCGGAAACACCATATATTTT.

V and J are TRBV6-1 and TRBJ1-2; 8 nucleotides agree with TRBD1. Germline V gene lookup returns CDR1 MNHNS and CDR2 SASEGT. CDR3 length: 16 residues. Unmatched junction bases numbered 9, after V lost 4 bases and J lost 2 bases. The CDR3: CASSAAATGGNYGYTF. As DNA, the CDR3 is TGTGCCAGCAGTGCCGCGGCCACAGGGGGGAACTATGGCTACACCTTC.

The rearrangement joins TRBV6-5 to TRBJ1-1; 8 bases agree with TRBD1. The junction had 3 bases not matched to a gene; V was cut back by 5 bases and J by 1 base. CDR3 size: 14 residues. Germline V gene lookup returns CDR1 MNHEY and CDR2 SVGAGI. CDR3 DNA sequence: TGTGCCAGCAGTAAGGGACAGGCGAACACTGAAGCTTTCTTT. Translated, it gives CASSKGQANTEAFF.

The chain carries TRBV5-5 and TRBJ1-1, with TRBD1 identical over 7 bases. V trimming: 4 bases; J trimming: 3 bases; junction bases outside the gene matches: 12. Germline values: CDR1 SGHKS, CDR2 YYEKEE (reference sequence). The CDR3 is 16 amino acids. CDR3 DNA: TGTGCCAGCAGCCCAACGGACTTCCAGGGGGACACTGAAGCTTTCTTT. Its translation: CASSPTDFQGDTEAFF.

This clone was counted only a few times. J is TRBJ2-3 and V is TRBV7-7, with 7 bases fitting TRBD1. This CDR3 is built from 13 residues. Per germline, CDR1 SSHAT and CDR2 FNYEAQ (reference sequence). V lost 5 bases and J lost 4; bases outside the gene matches: 3. The CDR3 is CASSRQGADTQYF. As DNA, the CDR3 is TGTGCCAGCAGCCGACAGGGTGCAGATACGCAGTATTTT.

The CDR3 DNA reads TGTGCCAGCACAAGGTCACGCCAAGAGACCCAGTACTTC. Encoded protein: CASTRSRQETQYF. This rearrangement joins TRBV2 to TRBJ2-5; D unresolved. The CDR3 is 13 amino acids. CDR1 SNHLY and CDR2 FYNNEI come from the germline V gene. The V end was cut by 7 bases, the J end by 1 base, with 10 bases between.